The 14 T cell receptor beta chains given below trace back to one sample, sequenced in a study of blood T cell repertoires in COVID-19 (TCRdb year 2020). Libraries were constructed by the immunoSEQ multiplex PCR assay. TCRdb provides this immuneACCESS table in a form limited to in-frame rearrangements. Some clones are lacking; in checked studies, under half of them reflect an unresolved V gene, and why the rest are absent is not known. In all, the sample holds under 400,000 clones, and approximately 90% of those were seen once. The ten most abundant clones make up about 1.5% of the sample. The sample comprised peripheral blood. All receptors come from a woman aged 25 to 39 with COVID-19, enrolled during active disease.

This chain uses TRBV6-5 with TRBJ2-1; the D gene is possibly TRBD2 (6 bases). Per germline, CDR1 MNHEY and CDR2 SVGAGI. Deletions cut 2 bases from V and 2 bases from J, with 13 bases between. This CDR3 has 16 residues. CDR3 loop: CASSYEAGLAYNEQFF. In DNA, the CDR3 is TGTGCCAGCAGTTACGAAGCGGGTCTGGCCTACAATGAGCAGTTCTTC.

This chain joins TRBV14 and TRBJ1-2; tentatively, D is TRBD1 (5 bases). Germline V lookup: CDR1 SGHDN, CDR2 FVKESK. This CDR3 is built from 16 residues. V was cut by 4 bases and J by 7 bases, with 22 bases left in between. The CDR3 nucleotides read TGTGCCAGCAGCCGATTGGTCGCAGGCGGGGGTGGTGGCTACACCTTC. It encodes CASSRLVAGGGGGYTF.

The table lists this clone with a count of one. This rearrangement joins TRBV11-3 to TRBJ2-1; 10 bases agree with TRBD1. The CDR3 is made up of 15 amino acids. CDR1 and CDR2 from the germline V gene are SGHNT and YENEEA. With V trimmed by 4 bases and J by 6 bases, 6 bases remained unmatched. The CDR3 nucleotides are TGTGCCAGCAGCTCGGACAGGGGGGTAATCAATGAGCAGTTCTTC. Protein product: CASSSDRGVINEQFF.

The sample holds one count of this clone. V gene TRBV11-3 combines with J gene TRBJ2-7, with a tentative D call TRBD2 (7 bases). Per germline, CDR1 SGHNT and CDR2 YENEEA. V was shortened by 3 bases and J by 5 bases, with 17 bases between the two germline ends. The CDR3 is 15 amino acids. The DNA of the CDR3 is TGTGCCAGCAGCTTTTTCGCCCGGGGGGCCCACGAGCAGTACTTC. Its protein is CASSFFARGAHEQYF.

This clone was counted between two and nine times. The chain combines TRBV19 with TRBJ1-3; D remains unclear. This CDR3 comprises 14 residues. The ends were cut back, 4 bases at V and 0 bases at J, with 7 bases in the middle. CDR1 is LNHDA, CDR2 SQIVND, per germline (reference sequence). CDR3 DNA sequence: TGTGCCAGTAGTAAAGGCGGCTCTGGAAACACCATATATTTT. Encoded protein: CASSKGGSGNTIYF.

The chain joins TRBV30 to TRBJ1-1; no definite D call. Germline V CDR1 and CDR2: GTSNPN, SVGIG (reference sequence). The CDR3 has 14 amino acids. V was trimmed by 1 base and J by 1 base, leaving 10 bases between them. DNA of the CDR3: TGTGCCTGGAGTGATCCGCCAGGGAACACTGAAGCTTTCTTT. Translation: CAWSDPPGNTEAFF.

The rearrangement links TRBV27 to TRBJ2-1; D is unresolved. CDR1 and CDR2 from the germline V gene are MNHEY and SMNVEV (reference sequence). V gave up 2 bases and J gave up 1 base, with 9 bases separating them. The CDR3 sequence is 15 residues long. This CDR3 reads CASSLAIASYNEQFF. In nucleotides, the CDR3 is TGTGCCAGCAGTTTAGCGATAGCATCCTACAATGAGCAGTTCTTC.

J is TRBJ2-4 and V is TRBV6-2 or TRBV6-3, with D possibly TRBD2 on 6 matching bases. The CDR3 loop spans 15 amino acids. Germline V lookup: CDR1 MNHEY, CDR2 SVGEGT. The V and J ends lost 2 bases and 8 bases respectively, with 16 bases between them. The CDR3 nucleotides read TGTGCCAGCAGTTACGATGGGACTTGGAGGGACATTCAGTACTTC. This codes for CASSYDGTWRDIQYF.

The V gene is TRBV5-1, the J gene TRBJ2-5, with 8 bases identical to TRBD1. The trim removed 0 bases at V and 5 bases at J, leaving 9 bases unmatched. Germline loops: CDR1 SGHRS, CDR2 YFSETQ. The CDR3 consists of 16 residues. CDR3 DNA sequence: TGCGCCAGCAGCTTGGTCACCAGGGGGCCCGGCGAGACCCAGTACTTC. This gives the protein CASSLVTRGPGETQYF.

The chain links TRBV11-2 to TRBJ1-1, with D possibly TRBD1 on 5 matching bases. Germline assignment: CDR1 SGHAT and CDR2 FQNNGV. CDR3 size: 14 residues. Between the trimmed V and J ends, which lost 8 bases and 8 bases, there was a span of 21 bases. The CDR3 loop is CASGIAQGLPEAFF. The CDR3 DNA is TGTGCCAGCGGGATCGCGCAGGGTTTGCCCGAAGCTTTCTTT.

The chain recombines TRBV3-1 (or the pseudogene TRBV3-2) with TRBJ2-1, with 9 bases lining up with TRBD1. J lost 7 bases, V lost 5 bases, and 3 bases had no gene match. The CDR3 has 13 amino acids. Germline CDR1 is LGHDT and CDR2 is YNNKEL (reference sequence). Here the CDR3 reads CASSTTGGNEQFF. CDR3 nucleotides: TGTGCCAGCAGCACGACAGGGGGGAATGAGCAGTTCTTC.

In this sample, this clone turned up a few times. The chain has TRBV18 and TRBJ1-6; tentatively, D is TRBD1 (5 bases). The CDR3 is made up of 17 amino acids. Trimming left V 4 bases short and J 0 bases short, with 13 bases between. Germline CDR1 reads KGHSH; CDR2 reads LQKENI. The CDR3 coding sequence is TGTGCCAGCTCACAGGGACTGCCAGTCTCCTATAATTCACCCCTCCACTTT. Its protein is CASSQGLPVSYNSPLHF.

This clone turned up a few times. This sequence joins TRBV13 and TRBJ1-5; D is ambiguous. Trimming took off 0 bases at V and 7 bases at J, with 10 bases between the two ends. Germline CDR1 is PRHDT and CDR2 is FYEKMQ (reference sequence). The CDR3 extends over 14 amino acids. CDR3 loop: CASSLGQRTQPQHF. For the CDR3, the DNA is TGTGCCAGCAGCTTAGGCCAAAGAACACAGCCCCAGCATTTT.

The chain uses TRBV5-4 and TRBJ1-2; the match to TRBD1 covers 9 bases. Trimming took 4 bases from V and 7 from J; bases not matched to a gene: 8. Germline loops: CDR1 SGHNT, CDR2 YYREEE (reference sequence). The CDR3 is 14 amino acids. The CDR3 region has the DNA TGTGCCAGCAGCACGGGACAGGGTAGCTCTGGCTACACCTTC. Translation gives CASSTGQGSSGYTF.